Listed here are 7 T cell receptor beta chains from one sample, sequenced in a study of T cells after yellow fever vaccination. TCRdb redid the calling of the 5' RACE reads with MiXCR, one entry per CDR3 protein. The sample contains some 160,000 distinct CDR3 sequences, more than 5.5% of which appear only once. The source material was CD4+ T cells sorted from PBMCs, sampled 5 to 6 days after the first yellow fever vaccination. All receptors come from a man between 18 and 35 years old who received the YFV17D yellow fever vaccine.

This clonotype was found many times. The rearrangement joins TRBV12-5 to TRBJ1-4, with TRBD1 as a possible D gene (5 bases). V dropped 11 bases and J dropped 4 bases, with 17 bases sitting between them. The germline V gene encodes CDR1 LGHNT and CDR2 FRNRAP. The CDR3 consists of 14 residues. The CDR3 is CAVGRGAINEKLFF. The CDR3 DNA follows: TGTGCTGTTGGGCGAGGGGCGATTAATGAAAAACTGTTTTTT.

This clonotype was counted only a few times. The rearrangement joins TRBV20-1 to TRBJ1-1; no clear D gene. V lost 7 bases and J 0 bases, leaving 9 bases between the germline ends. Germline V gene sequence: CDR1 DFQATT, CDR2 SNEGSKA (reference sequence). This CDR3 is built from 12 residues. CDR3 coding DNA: TGCAGTGTAACGGGTCTGAACACTGAAGCTTTCTTT. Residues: CSVTGLNTEAFF.

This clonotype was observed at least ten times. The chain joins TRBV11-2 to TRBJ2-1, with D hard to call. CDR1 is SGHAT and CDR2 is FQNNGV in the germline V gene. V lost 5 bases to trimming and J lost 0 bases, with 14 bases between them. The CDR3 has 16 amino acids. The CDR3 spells CASSPARKSSYNEQFF. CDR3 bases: TGTGCCAGCAGCCCCGCCCGTAAGAGCTCCTACAATGAGCAGTTCTTC.

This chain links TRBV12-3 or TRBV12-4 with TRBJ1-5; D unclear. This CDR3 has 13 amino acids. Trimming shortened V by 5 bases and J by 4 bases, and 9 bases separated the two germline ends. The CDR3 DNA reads TGTGCCAGCAGTATAACGGGGAATCAGCCCCAGCATTTT. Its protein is CASSITGNQPQHF.

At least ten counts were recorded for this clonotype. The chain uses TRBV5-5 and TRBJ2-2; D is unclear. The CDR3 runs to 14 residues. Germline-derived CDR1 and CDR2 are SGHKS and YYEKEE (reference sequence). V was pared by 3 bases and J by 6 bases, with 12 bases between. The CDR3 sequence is CASSSLKGSGELFF. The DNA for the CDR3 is TGTGCCAGCAGCTCGCTCAAGGGTTCCGGGGAGCTGTTTTTT.

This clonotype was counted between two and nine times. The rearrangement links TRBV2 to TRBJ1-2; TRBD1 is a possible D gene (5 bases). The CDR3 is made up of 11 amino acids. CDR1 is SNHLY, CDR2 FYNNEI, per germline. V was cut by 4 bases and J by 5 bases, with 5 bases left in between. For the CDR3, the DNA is TGTGCCAGCAGTGGACAGTATGGCTACACCTTC. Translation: CASSGQYGYTF.

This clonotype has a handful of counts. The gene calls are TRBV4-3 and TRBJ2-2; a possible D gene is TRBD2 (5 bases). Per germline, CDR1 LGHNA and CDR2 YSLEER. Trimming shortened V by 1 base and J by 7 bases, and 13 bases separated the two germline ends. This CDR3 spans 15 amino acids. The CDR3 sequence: CASSQVTGSNGELFF. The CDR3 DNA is TGCGCCAGCAGCCAAGTGACGGGGTCGAACGGGGAGCTGTTTTTT.